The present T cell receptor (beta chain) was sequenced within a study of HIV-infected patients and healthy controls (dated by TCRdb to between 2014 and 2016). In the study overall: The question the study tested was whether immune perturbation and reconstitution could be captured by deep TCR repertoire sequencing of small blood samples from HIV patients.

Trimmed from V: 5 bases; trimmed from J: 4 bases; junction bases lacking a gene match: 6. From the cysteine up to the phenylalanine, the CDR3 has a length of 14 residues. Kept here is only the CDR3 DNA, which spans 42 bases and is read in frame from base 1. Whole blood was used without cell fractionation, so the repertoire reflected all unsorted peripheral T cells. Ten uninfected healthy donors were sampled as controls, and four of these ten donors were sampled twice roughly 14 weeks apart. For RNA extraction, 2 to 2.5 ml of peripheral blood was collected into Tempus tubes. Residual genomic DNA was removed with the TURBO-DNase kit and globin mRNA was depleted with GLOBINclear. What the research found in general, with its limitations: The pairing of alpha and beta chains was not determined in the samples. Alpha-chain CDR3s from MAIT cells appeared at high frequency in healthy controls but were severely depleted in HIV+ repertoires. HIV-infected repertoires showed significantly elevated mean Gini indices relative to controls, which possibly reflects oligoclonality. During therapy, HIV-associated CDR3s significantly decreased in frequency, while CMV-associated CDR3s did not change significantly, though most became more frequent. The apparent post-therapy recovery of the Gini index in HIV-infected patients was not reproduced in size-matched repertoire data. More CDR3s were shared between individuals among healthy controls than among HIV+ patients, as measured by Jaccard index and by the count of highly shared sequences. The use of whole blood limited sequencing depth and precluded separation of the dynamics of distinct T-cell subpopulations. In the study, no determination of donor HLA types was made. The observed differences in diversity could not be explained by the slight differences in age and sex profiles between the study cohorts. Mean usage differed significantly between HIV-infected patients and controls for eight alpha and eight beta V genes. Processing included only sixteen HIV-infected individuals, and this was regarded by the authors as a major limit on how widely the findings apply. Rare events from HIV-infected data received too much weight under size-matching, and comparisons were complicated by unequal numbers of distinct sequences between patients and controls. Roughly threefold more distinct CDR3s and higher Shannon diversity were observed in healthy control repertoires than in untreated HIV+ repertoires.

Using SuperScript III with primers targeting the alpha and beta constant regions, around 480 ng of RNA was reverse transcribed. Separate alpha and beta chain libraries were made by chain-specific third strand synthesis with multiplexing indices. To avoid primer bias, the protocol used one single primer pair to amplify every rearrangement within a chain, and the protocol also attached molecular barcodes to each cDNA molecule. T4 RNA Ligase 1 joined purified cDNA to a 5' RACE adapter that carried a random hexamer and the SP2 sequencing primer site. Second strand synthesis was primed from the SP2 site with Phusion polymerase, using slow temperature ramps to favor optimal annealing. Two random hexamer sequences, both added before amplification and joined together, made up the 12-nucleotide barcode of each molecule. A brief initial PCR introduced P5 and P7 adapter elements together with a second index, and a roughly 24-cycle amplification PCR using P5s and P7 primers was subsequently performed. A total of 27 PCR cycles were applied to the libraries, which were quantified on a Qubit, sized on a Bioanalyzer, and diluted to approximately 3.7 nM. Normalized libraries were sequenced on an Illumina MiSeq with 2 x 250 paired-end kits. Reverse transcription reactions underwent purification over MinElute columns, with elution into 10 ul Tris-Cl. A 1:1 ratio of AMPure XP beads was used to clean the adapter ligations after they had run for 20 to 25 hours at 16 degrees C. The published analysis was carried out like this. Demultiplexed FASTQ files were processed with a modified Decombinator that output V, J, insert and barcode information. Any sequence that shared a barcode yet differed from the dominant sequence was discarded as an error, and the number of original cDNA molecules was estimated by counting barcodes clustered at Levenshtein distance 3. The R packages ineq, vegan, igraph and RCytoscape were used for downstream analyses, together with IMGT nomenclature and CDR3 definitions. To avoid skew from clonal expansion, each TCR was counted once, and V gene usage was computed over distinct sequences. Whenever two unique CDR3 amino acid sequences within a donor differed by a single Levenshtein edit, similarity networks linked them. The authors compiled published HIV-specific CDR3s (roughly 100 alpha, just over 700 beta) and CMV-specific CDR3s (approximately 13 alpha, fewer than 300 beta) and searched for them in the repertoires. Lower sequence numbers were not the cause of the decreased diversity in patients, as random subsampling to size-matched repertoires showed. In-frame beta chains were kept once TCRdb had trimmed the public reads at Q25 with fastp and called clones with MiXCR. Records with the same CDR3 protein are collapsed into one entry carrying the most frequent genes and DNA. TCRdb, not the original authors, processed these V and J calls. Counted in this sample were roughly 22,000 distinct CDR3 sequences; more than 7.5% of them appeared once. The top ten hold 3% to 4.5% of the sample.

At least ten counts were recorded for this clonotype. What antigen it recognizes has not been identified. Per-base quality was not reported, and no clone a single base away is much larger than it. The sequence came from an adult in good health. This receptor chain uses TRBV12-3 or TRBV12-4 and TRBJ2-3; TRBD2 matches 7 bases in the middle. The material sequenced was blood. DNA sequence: TGTGCCAGCAGTGCCCGGGGGGTTGCAGATACGCAGTATTTT. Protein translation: CASSARGVADTQYF.